This T cell receptor beta chain comes out of a study of shared clonotypes between healthy human individuals (TCRdb year 2020). For context, the study as a whole: A few men and a couple of women, aged 18 to 49 years, made up the cohort. To estimate repertoire size and how much clonotypes are shared between individuals, the study performed deep sequencing of blood TCR repertoires from about five healthy adults. Different laboratories and diverse techniques were used to prepare libraries and sequence TCR repertoires, to increase sequencing depth and limit assay-specific biases. Per donor, leukapheresis produced somewhere between about 0.8 and 9 billion PBMCs. On the study overall, not on this receptor specifically: Because the study included a small number of donors, the genetic and exposure-history diversity represented was limited. Sampling was restricted to blood, and TCR repertoires in tissue are likely to differ from TCR repertoires in blood. Based on pairwise subsampling, the degree of clonotype sharing among donors was expected to be affected by sequencing depth.

From cysteine to phenylalanine, the CDR3 is 14 amino acids long. Kept here is only the CDR3 DNA, which spans 42 bases and is read in frame from base 1. The germline V gene supplies CDR1 WSHSY and CDR2 SAAADI. Donors were healthy HIV-negative adults with no recently reported acute infections or vaccinations. All donors were Caucasian adults living in Nashville, Tennessee, USA. For unsorted samples, 90 million or so PBMCs were counted and genomic DNA was extracted with the QIAamp DNA Blood Mini kit. Blood was obtained by leukapheresis, after which PBMCs were separated by Ficoll-Histopaque density gradient centrifugation and cryopreserved in liquid nitrogen vapor phase. In the case of this clone: Its antigen is unknown. This could be a read error, since a much larger clone is one nucleotide away. This same CDR3 is encoded by further DNA sequences in the sample.

TCR CDR3 regions were amplified from genomic DNA by multiplex PCR using the deep immunoSEQ assay. Genomic DNA extracted from each cell subset was distributed evenly over all wells of several immunoSEQ 96-well plates, and each plate served as one replicate. For unsorted PBMC, each replicate PCR was loaded with about 300 ng genomic DNA, equivalent to about 33,000 T cell genomes. Ten immunoSEQ deep assay plates were used to sequence the unsorted PBMC genomic DNA. The purified libraries were quantified using a Qubit 3.0 fluorometer, sized with a Bioanalyzer 2100, and then quantified again using the KAPA Library Quantification kit. Every immunoSEQ 96-well plate was sequenced on a dedicated single-read 150-cycle Illumina NextSeq 550 flow cell. The original pipeline was this. Because the immunoSEQ output held only junctional sequences and lacked quality scores, the filtering could not match the filtering applied to full-length reads. Sequences were annotated with PyIR, a Python wrapper for IgBLAST v1.9, and V/J genes and CDR3 were assigned using IMGT germline references. Reads were filtered out if the reads had weak V/J assignments (E-value above 1e-6), no CDR3, stop codons, out-of-frame junctions, or ambiguous translated residues. V3J clonotypes were defined as sequences sharing an identical inferred V gene, J gene, and CDR3 amino acid sequence. The percentage overlap between two repertoires was calculated by dividing the number of shared unique clonotypes by the size of the smaller repertoire. Three approaches were used to assess repertoire richness: RTK rarefaction, the Chao1 estimator, and Recon v2.1 estimates of unobserved clonotypes. In TCRdb, the immuneACCESS table is reduced to in-frame sequences with V and J assigned. These tables do not hold every clone; where another copy was compared, an unresolved V gene accounts for under half, and the others remain unexplained. D and trimming come from the DNA, and the V and J calls and clone size come from that table. The sample includes about half a million clones, with roughly 85% observed a single time. The top ten constitute roughly 12% of the sample.

The chain employs TRBV10-2 and TRBJ2-2, with the D call perhaps TRBD1 or TRBD2, each one matching 5 bases. The sequence was obtained from a woman aged 40 to 55 in good health. Some clones in this sample may be carry-over from other donors' samples. The material sequenced was PBMCs. The CDR3 loop reads CASKKDTNTGELFF. The sequenced DNA is TGCGCCAGCAAGAAGGACACCAACACCGGGGAGCTGTTCTTT.